This TCR beta chain was obtained from a study of T cell changes during pregnancy in multiple sclerosis (dated by TCRdb to between 2019 and 2020). Concerning the study at large: Changes in the T cell repertoire over the course of pregnancy were examined in this study in women with multiple sclerosis.

The germline V gene sets CDR1 to MDHEN and CDR2 to SYDVKM. The CDR3 has 12 amino acids, counting the end cysteine and phenylalanine. This entry keeps only the CDR3 DNA: 36 bases, framed from base 1. For this chain, trimming is 11 bases at the V end and 2 bases at the J end, and the number of junction bases without a gene match is 6. Points on this clone: The specificity of this receptor is unknown. Base qualities are not at hand, and no much larger clone is one base apart.

The receptor library was made with the immunoSEQ multiplex PCR assay. Drawn from immuneACCESS, this table holds only the in-frame rearrangements with V and J called that TCRdb kept. Clones are partly lost; checked studies trace under half to an unresolved V gene and leave the rest unexplained. The sample includes around 70,000 clones, with roughly nine tenths observed a single time. The top ten clones comprise 1.6% of the sample. This clonotype originated in a female donor in good health, enrolled as a control in a pregnancy study. This chain is built from TRBV28 and TRBJ2-7; TRBD1 lines up with 7 middle nucleotides. This specimen consisted of peripheral blood, obtained in the first trimester of pregnancy. The CDR3 here reads CAATGDAYEQYF. The nucleotide sequence is TGTGCCGCCACAGGGGATGCCTACGAGCAGTACTTC.